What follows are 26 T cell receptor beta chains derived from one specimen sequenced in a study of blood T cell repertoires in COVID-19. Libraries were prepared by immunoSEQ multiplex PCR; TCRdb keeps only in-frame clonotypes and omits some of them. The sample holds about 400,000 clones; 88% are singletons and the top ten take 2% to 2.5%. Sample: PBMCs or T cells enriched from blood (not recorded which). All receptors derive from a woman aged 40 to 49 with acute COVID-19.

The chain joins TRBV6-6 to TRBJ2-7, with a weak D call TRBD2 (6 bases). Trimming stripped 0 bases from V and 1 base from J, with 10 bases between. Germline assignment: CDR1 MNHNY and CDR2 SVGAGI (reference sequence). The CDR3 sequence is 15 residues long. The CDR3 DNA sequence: TGTGCCAGCAGTTACTCGACGGGGGTATCCTACGAGCAGTACTTC. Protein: CASSYSTGVSYEQYF.

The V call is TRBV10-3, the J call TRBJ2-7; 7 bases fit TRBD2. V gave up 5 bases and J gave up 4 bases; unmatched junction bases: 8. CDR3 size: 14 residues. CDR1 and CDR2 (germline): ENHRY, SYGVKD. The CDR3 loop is CAISPGGSPYEQYF. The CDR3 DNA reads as TGTGCCATCAGTCCCGGGGGGAGCCCATACGAGCAGTACTTC.

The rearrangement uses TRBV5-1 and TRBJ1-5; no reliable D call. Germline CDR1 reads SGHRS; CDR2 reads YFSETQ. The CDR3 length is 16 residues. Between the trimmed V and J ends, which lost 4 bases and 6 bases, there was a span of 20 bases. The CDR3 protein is CASSLPLGPNCQPQHF. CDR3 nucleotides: TGCGCCAGCAGCCTACCGTTGGGCCCTAATTGTCAGCCCCAGCATTTT. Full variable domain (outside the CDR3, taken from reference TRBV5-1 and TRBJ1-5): KAGVTQTPRYLIKTRGQQVTLSCSPISGHRSVSWYQQTPGQGLQFLFEYFSETQRNKGNFPGRFSGRQFSNSRSEMNVSTLELGDSALYLCASSLPLGPNCQPQHFGDGTRLSIL.

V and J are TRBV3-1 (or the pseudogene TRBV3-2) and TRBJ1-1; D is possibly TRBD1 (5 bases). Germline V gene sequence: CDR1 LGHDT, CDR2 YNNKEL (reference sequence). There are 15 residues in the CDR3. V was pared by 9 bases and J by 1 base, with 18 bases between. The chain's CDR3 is CASTSGTWSNTEAFF. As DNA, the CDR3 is TGTGCCAGTACATCAGGGACTTGGTCGAACACTGAAGCTTTCTTT.

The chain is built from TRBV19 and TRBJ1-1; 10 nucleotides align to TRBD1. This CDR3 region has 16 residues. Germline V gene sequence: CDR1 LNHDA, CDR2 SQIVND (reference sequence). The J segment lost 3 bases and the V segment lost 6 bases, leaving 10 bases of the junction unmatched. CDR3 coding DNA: TGTGCCAGTAGCCTAATCGCCGGGACAGGGGACACTGAAGCTTTCTTT. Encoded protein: CASSLIAGTGDTEAFF.

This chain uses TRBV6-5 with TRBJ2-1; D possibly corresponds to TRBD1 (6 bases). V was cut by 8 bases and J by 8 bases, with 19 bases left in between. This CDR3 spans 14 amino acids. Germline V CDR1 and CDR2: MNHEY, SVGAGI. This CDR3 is CASLKQGIVDEQFF. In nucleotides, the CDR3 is TGTGCCAGCCTAAAGCAGGGGATAGTAGATGAGCAGTTCTTC.

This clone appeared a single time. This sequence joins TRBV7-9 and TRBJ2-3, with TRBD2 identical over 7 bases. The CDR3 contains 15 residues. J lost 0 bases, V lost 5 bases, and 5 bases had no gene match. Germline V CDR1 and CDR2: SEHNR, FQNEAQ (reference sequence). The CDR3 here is CASSPRAGSTDTQYF. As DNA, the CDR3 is TGTGCCAGCAGCCCCCGAGCGGGGAGCACAGATACGCAGTATTTT.

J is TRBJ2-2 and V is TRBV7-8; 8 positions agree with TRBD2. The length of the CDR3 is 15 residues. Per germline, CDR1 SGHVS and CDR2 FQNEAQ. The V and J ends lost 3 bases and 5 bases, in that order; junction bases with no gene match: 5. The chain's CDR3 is CASSFPRGGTGELFF. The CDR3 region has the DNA TGTGCCAGCAGCTTCCCTCGGGGGGGAACCGGGGAGCTGTTTTTT.

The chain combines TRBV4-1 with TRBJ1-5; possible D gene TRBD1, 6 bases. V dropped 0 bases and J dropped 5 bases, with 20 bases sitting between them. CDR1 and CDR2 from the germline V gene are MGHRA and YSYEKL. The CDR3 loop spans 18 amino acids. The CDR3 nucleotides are TGCGCCAGCAGCCAAGAGGGCGATTGGCAGGGGAGTCATCAGCCCCAGCATTTT. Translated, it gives CASSQEGDWQGSHQPQHF.

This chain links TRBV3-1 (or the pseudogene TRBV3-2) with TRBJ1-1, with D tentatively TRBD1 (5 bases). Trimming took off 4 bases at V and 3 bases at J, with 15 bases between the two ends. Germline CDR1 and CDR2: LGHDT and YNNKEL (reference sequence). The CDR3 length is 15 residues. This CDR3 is CASSPVGGADTEAFF. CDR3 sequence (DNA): TGTGCCAGCAGCCCAGTGGGAGGGGCGGACACTGAAGCTTTCTTT.

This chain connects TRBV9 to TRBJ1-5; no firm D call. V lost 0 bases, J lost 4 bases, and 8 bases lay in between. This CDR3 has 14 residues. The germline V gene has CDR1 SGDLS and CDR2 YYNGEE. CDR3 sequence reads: CASSVGPQNQPQHF. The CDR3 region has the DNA TGTGCCAGCAGCGTAGGACCACAGAATCAGCCCCAGCATTTT.

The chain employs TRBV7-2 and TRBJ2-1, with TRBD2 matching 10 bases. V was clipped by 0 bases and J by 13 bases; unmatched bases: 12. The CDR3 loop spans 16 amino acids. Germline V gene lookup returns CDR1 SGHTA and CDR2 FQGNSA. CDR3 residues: CASSLAPGSGGRVQFF. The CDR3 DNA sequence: TGTGCCAGCAGCTTAGCTCCCGGTAGCGGGGGGAGGGTACAGTTCTTC.

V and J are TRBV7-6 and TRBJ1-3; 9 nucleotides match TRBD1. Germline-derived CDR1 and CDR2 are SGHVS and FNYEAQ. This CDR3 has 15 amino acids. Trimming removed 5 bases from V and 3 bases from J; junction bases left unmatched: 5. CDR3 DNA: TGTGCCAGCAGCAAAACAGGGGGCCTTGGAAACACCATATATTTT. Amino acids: CASSKTGGLGNTIYF.

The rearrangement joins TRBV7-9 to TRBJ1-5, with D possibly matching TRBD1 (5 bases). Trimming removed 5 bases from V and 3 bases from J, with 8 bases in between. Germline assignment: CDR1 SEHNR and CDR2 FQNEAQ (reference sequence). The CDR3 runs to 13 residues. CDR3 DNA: TGTGCCAGCAGCAGACAGCTCAATCAGCCCCAGCATTTT. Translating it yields CASSRQLNQPQHF.

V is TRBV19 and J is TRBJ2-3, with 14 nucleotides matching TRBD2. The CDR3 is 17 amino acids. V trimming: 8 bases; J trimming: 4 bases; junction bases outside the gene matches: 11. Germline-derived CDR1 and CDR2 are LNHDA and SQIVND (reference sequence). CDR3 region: CASSLGRTSGRPDTQYF. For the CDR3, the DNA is TGTGCCAGTTCACTTGGGAGGACTAGCGGGAGGCCAGATACGCAGTATTTT. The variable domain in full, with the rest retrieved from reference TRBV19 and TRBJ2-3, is DGGITQSPKYLFRKEGQNVTLSCEQNLNHDAMYWYRQDPGQGLRLIYYSQIVNDFQKGDIAEGYSVSREKKESFPLTVTSAQKNPTAFYLCASSLGRTSGRPDTQYFGPGTRLTVL.

CDR3 DNA sequence: TGTGCCAGCAGCTCGGGACAGGGGGGTCCCAATTCACCCCTCCACTTT. Its protein product is CASSSGQGGPNSPLHF. The chain carries TRBV2 and TRBJ1-6, with 11 bases identical to TRBD1. V lost 6 bases and J lost 7; bases outside the gene matches: 8. The CDR3 spans 16 residues. CDR1 and CDR2 (germline): SNHLY, FYNNEI.

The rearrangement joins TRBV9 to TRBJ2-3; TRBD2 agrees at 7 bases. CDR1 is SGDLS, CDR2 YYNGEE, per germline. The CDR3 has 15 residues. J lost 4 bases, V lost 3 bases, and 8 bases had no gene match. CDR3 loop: CASSAWDYPSDTQYF. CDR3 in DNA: TGTGCCAGCAGCGCGTGGGACTACCCCTCAGATACGCAGTATTTT.

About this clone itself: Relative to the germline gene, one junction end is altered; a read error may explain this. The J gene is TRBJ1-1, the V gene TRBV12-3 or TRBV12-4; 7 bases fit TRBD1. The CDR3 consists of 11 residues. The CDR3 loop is CASSLARGVIF. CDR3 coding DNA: TGTGCCAGCAGCTTGGCCAGGGGGGTTATCTTT.

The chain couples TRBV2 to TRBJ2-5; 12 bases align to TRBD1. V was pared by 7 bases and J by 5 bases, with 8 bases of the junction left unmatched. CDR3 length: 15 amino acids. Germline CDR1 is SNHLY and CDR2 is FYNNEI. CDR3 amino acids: CASTSVGTGGETQYF. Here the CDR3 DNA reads TGTGCCAGCACCTCAGTCGGGACAGGGGGCGAGACCCAGTACTTC.

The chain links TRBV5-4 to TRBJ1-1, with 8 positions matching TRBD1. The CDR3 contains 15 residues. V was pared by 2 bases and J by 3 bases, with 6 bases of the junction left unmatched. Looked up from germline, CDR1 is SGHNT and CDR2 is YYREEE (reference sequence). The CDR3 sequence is CASSFLQGGYTEAFF. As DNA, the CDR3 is TGTGCCAGCAGCTTCCTACAGGGGGGATACACTGAAGCTTTCTTT.

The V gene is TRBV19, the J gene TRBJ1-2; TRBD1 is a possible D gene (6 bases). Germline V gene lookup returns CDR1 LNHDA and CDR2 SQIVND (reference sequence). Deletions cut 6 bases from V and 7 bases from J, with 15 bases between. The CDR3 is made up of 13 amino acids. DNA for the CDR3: TGTGCCAGTAGGGTTCACAGGGATGCTGGCTACACCTTC. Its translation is CASRVHRDAGYTF.

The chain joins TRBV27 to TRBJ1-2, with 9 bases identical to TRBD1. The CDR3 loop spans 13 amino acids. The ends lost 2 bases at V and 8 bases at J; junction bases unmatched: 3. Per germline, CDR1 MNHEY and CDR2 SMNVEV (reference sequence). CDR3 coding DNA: TGTGCCAGCAGTTTAAGGACAGGGGACGGCTACACCTTC. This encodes CASSLRTGDGYTF.

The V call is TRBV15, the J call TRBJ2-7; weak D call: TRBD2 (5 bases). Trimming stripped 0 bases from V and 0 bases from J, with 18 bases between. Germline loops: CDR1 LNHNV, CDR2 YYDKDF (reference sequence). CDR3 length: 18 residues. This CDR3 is CATSRDVLRGPSSYEQYF. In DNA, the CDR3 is TGTGCCACCAGCAGAGATGTACTCAGAGGGCCAAGCTCCTACGAGCAGTACTTC.

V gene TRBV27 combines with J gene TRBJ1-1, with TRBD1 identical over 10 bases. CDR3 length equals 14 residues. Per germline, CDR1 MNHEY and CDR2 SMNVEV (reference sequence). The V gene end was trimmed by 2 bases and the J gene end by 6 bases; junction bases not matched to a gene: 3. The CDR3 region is CASSLRGTGAEAFF. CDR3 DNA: TGTGCCAGCAGTTTAAGGGGGACAGGGGCTGAAGCTTTCTTT.

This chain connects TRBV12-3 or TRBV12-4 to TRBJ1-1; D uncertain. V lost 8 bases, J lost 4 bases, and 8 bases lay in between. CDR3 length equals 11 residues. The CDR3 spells CASGRTTEAFF. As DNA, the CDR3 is TGTGCCAGCGGGAGGACCACTGAAGCTTTCTTT.

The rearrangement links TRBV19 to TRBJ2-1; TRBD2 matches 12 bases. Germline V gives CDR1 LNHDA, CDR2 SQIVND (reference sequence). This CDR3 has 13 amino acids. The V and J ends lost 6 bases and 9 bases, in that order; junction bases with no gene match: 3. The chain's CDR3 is CASSPSGGGEQFF. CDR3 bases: TGTGCCAGTAGCCCTAGCGGGGGGGGTGAGCAGTTCTTC.